These 27 T cell receptor beta chains were all obtained from the same sample, sequenced in a study of T cell repertoires in cytomegalovirus infection. In TCRdb, the reads were re-called with MiXCR into one record per CDR3 protein. The data contain under 600,000 distinct CDR3 sequences, approximately 15% of them seen just once; the ten biggest clones take up 20% to 30%. Sequenced sample: CD8+ T cells from PBMCs. The receptors were sampled from a human donor in good health (CMV status not recorded). Some clones in this sample may be carry-over from other donors' samples.

The chain couples TRBV12-5 to TRBJ2-3, with 8 bases that match TRBD1. V dropped 1 base and J dropped 3; count of bases not matched to a gene: 6. This CDR3 has 16 amino acids. Germline loops: CDR1 LGHNT, CDR2 FRNRAP. DNA for the CDR3: TGTGCTAGTGGTTTGGACGGACAGGGAAGGACAGATACGCAGTATTTT. It translates to CASGLDGQGRTDTQYF. Full variable domain (rest looked up from reference TRBV12-5 and TRBJ2-3): DARVTQTPRHKVTEMGQEVTMRCQPILGHNTVFWYRQTMMQGLELLAYFRNRAPLDDSGMPKDRFSAEMPDATLATLKIQPSEPRDSAVYFCASGLDGQGRTDTQYFGPGTRLTVL.

This clonotype was recorded a few times. This chain connects TRBV6-1 to TRBJ2-2; TRBD2 is a possible D gene (5 bases). The CDR3 runs 16 residues. The V end lost 7 bases, the J end lost 3 bases, and 18 bases lay between the germline ends. From germline, CDR1 is MNHNS and CDR2 SASEGT. CDR3 amino acids: CASTKSDSRDTGELFF. CDR3 DNA sequence: TGTGCCAGCACCAAGTCCGACTCGAGGGACACCGGGGAGCTGTTTTTT.

This clonotype was seen at least ten times. The J gene is TRBJ2-1, the V gene TRBV6-1; possible D gene TRBD2, 7 bases. CDR1 MNHNS and CDR2 SASEGT come from the germline V gene. This CDR3 is built from 14 residues. V was cut by 6 bases and J by 7 bases, with 16 bases left in between. CDR3 in amino acids: CASSLLGGPNEQFF. As DNA, the CDR3 is TGTGCCAGCAGCCTTTTGGGGGGGCCGAATGAGCAGTTCTTC.

The chain uses TRBV4-2 and TRBJ2-1; TRBD2 matches 9 bases. CDR1 LGHNA and CDR2 YNFKEQ come from the germline V gene. The ends lost 0 bases at V and 8 bases at J; junction bases unmatched: 11. The CDR3 runs to 17 residues. The CDR3 reads CASSQEGPLAGRDEQFF. For the CDR3, the DNA is TGTGCCAGCAGCCAAGAGGGGCCCCTAGCGGGACGCGATGAGCAGTTCTTC.

This clonotype showed up many times. This rearrangement joins TRBV10-3 to TRBJ2-2; tentatively, D is TRBD1 (6 bases). CDR1 is ENHRY and CDR2 is SYGVKD in the germline V gene. Trimming removed 2 bases from V and 2 bases from J, with 12 bases in between. The CDR3 is 16 amino acids. CDR3 protein: CAISEPGHINTGELFF. The CDR3 nucleotides are TGTGCCATCAGTGAGCCGGGACACATAAACACCGGGGAGCTGTTTTTT.

Only a few counts were recorded for this clonotype. The chain couples TRBV5-4 to TRBJ2-2; 8 nucleotides agree with TRBD1. This CDR3 has 14 amino acids. In germline, CDR1 is SGHNT, CDR2 YYREEE (reference sequence). V was pared by 4 bases and J by 6 bases, with 5 bases of the junction left unmatched. This CDR3 is CASSPDRASGELFF. The CDR3 DNA sequence: TGTGCCAGCAGCCCGGACAGGGCCTCCGGGGAGCTGTTTTTT.

Points on this clonotype: A much larger clone sits a single nucleotide away, making a read error possible. The chain uses TRBV12-3 or TRBV12-4 and TRBJ1-1; no reliable D call. Trimming stripped 3 bases from V and 9 bases from J, with 11 bases between. This CDR3 comprises 12 residues. The CDR3 DNA follows: TGTGCCAGCAGTTTGACCGTTTGTAAAGCTTTCTTT. Translation gives CASSLTVCKAFF.

The gene calls are TRBV28 and TRBJ1-5; tentative D call: TRBD1 (5 bases). The CDR3 length is 16 residues. Trimming cost V 3 bases and J 3 bases, with 15 bases left between them. Germline lookup yields CDR1 MDHEN and CDR2 SYDVKM. CDR3 sequence reads: CASSLGGSGVNQPQHF. The CDR3 bases are TGTGCCAGCAGTTTGGGAGGTTCGGGGGTCAATCAGCCCCAGCATTTT.

The gene calls are TRBV5-6 and TRBJ1-4; no definite D call. Trimming pared 4 bases from V and 8 bases from J, leaving 9 bases between. Germline CDR1 is SGHDT and CDR2 is YYEEEE. The CDR3 runs to 12 residues. The CDR3 DNA follows: TGTGCCAGCAGCCAGATTGGGGAAAAACTGTTTTTT. Amino acid sequence: CASSQIGEKLFF.

V is TRBV27 and J is TRBJ2-5, with TRBD1 identical over 10 bases. Germline V gene lookup returns CDR1 MNHEY and CDR2 SMNVEV (reference sequence). The CDR3 consists of 15 residues. Trimming removed 6 bases from V and 1 base from J; junction bases left unmatched: 5. The CDR3 DNA reads TGTGCCAGCAGACCTAGGACAGGGGGCCAAGAGACCCAGTACTTC. Its translation: CASRPRTGGQETQYF.

There are many counts of this clonotype. The chain is built from TRBV7-2 and TRBJ2-6; 7 positions agree with TRBD1. The length of the CDR3 is 18 residues. The V gene's germline CDR1 is SGHTA and CDR2 FQGNSA. Trimming cost V 2 bases and J 1 base; bases outside gene matches: 8. The CDR3: CASSLSEGAISGANVLTF. The CDR3 region has the DNA TGTGCCAGCAGCTTATCAGAGGGGGCGATTTCTGGGGCCAACGTCCTGACTTTC.

This clonotype was counted a single time. A much larger clone differs from this one at a single base, so this may be a read error. The chain joins TRBV6-6 to TRBJ1-5; the match to TRBD1 covers 7 bases. The V gene's germline CDR1 is MNHNY and CDR2 SVGAGI (reference sequence). This CDR3 region has 16 residues. DNA of the CDR3: TGTGTCAGCAGTTACGTCCGCGACAGGGCTAAACAGCCCCAGCATTTT. As protein: CVSSYVRDRAKQPQHF.

This chain links TRBV2 with TRBJ2-5; tentative D call: TRBD2 (7 bases). Germline CDR1 SNHLY, CDR2 FYNNEI. The CDR3 covers 16 residues. V was trimmed by 6 bases and J by 5 bases, leaving 22 bases between them. The CDR3 loop reads CASRTLGGLRGETQYF. CDR3 coding DNA: TGTGCCAGCAGGACTCTCGGGGGGTTGAGGGGGGAGACCCAGTACTTC.

The chain employs TRBV5-6 and TRBJ2-1; 8 bases are shared with TRBD1. The length of the CDR3 is 13 residues. Germline trimming cut 3 bases from V and 12 bases from J; bases unmatched to any gene: 8. Germline assignment: CDR1 SGHDT and CDR2 YYEEEE. As DNA, the CDR3 is TGTGCCAGCAGCTCGACAGGGGCCGGCGTGCAGTTCTTC. Encoded protein: CASSSTGAGVQFF.

In its sample, this clonotype was seen many times. The chain uses TRBV9 and TRBJ1-5; no reliable D call. The ends were cut back, 0 bases at V and 5 bases at J, with 12 bases in the middle. This CDR3 has 15 amino acids. CDR1 is SGDLS, CDR2 YYNGEE, per germline. The CDR3 reads CASSVGAGAYQPQHF. CDR3 sequence (DNA): TGTGCCAGCAGCGTAGGGGCAGGCGCCTATCAGCCCCAGCATTTT.

In this sample, this clonotype turned up many times. This rearrangement joins TRBV6-6 to TRBJ2-5, with D maybe TRBD1 (5 bases). V was trimmed by 2 bases and J by 3 bases, leaving 13 bases between them. This CDR3 is 15 amino acids long. Germline CDR1 is MNHNY and CDR2 is SVGAGI (reference sequence). The CDR3 protein is CASSYLGAREETQYF. CDR3 bases: TGTGCCAGCAGTTACCTAGGGGCACGTGAAGAGACCCAGTACTTC.

This clonotype was counted between two and nine times. V usage is TRBV23-1 and J usage is TRBJ2-4; D not resolved. TRBV23-1 qualifies as an ORF whose function is uncertain. CDR3 length equals 11 residues. The V gene lost 9 bases and the J gene lost 1 base, with 4 bases spanning the gap. Here the CDR3 reads CARGAKNIQYF. The CDR3 DNA sequence: TGCGCCAGAGGGGCCAAAAACATTCAGTACTTC.

J is TRBJ2-1 and V is TRBV6-4; no clear D. CDR3 length: 12 amino acids. The V gene lost 3 bases and the J gene lost 6 bases, with 6 bases spanning the gap. CDR1 and CDR2 (germline): MRHNA, SNTAGT. CDR3 loop: CASSDKGNEQFF. CDR3 in DNA: TGTGCCAGCAGTGATAAGGGCAATGAGCAGTTCTTC.

This clonotype was observed a few times. The chain recombines TRBV28 with TRBJ2-3; D is perhaps TRBD1 or TRBD2 (5 bases each). Germline V gene lookup returns CDR1 MDHEN and CDR2 SYDVKM. The CDR3 sequence is 18 residues long. With 5 bases removed from V and 6 bases from J, the gap between germline ends came to 27 bases. The CDR3 reads CASSPSSDIGVEGDTQYF. As DNA, the CDR3 is TGTGCCAGCAGTCCCTCCAGTGACATCGGCGTTGAGGGGGATACGCAGTATTTT.

This clonotype was recorded at least ten times. The rearrangement joins TRBV7-9 to TRBJ2-7; maybe TRBD1 (5 bases). The CDR3 is 14 residues long. V was pared by 5 bases and J by 6 bases, with 17 bases between. The germline V gene has CDR1 SEHNR and CDR2 FQNEAQ (reference sequence). The CDR3 DNA sequence: TGTGCCAGCAGCCCAACCCAGGGCTCGCTCGAGCAGTACTTC. It encodes CASSPTQGSLEQYF.

This clonotype occurred a few times. The chain combines TRBV7-9 with TRBJ1-2; maybe TRBD1 (6 bases). V was pared by 6 bases and J by 8 bases, with 19 bases between. Germline V gene data show CDR1 as SEHNR and CDR2 as FQNEAQ (reference sequence). This CDR3 is 14 amino acids long. DNA for the CDR3: TGTGCCAGCAGACCCAGGGGTTATATTGGAGGCTACACCTTC. As protein: CASRPRGYIGGYTF.

This clonotype was seen more than once but under ten times. The J gene is TRBJ2-1, the V gene TRBV11-3; a weak D match, TRBD2 (6 bases). The CDR3 extends over 15 amino acids. V was cut by 5 bases and J by 6 bases, with 17 bases left in between. Looked up from germline, CDR1 is SGHNT and CDR2 is YENEEA. CDR3 protein: CASSDGTWVGNEQFF. CDR3 nucleotide sequence: TGTGCCAGCAGCGATGGGACTTGGGTGGGCAATGAGCAGTTCTTC.

V usage is TRBV3-1 and J usage is TRBJ2-7; TRBD1 aligns across 7 bases. Germline assignment: CDR1 LGHDT and CDR2 YNNKEL (reference sequence). Losses at the gene ends were 1 base for V and 0 bases for J; bases not matched to a gene: 9. The CDR3 loop spans 17 amino acids. CDR3: CASSQARGLRSSYEQYF. CDR3 nucleotides: TGTGCCAGCAGCCAAGCGAGGGGGCTCCGCAGCTCCTACGAGCAGTACTTC.

This clonotype came up many times. The V and J genes are TRBV7-9 and TRBJ1-1; D ambiguous. The CDR3 is made up of 14 amino acids. V was pared by 5 bases and J by 5 bases, with 15 bases between. The germline gives CDR1 SEHNR, CDR2 FQNEAQ (reference sequence). CDR3 in DNA: TGTGCCAGCAGCAAAGCTCTCGGGAGGACTGAAGCTTTCTTT. Its translation is CASSKALGRTEAFF.

Comments on this clonotype: A much more abundant neighbour one base away suggests this may be a read error. Lacking the conserved final phenylalanine or tryptophan, this CDR3 likely reflects a read error. V is TRBV7-6 and J is TRBJ2-7; D gene ambiguous. Germline V gene lookup returns CDR1 SGHVS and CDR2 FNYEAQ. The CDR3 is 15 residues long. Trimming cost V 1 base and J 6 bases, with 16 bases left between them. This CDR3 is CASSLGALSTFEQYL. CDR3 nucleotides: TGTGCCAGCAGCTTAGGGGCGCTCTCTACTTTCGAGCAGTACTTA.

This clonotype was observed at least ten times. The chain joins TRBV6-1 to TRBJ2-7; 7 bases agree with TRBD1. The CDR3 runs to 14 residues. The V gene's germline CDR1 is MNHNS and CDR2 SASEGT. V lost 5 bases, J lost 2 bases, and 6 bases stayed unmatched. CDR3 loop: CASSPGQITYEQYF. The CDR3 nucleotides are TGTGCCAGCAGTCCGGGACAGATAACCTACGAGCAGTACTTC.

This clonotype was observed at least ten times. This chain connects TRBV7-9 to TRBJ2-1; D is possibly TRBD1 or TRBD2 (5 bases each). V was shortened by 4 bases and J by 3 bases, with 16 bases between the two germline ends. Germline loops: CDR1 SEHNR, CDR2 FQNEAQ (reference sequence). The CDR3 totals 16 residues. For the CDR3, the DNA is TGTGCCAGCAGCTCGGACGTAGAGGGGCTCTACAATGAGCAGTTCTTC. Its translation is CASSSDVEGLYNEQFF.